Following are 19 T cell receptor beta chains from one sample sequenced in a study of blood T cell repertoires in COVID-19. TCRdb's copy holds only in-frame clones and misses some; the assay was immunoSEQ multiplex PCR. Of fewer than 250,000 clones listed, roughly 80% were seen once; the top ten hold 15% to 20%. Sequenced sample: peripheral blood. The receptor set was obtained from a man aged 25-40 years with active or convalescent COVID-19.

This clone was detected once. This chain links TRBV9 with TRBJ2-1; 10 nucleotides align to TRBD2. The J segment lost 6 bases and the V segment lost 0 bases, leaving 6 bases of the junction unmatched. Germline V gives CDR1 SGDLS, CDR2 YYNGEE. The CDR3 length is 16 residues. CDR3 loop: CASSVDPSGSGNEQFF. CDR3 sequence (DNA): TGTGCCAGCAGCGTAGACCCTAGCGGGAGTGGCAATGAGCAGTTCTTC.

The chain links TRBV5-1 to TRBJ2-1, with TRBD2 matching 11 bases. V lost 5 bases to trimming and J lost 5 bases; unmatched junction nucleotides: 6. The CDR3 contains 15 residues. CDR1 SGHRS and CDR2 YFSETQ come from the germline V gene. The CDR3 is CASRLHSGGDNEQFF. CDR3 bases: TGCGCCAGCAGGCTCCATAGCGGGGGGGACAATGAGCAGTTCTTC.

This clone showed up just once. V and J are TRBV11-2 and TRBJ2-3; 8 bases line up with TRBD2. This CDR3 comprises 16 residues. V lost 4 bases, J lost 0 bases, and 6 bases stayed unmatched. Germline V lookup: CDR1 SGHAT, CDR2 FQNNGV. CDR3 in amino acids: CASSSRLALSTDTQYF. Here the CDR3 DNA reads TGTGCCAGCAGCTCTAGACTAGCGTTAAGCACAGATACGCAGTATTTT.

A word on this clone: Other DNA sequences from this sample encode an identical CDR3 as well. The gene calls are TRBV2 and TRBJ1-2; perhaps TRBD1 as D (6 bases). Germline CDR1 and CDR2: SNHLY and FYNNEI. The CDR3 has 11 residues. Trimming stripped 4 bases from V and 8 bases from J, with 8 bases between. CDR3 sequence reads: CASSGQGGYTF. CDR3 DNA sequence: TGTGCCAGCAGTGGCCAGGGGGGCTACACCTTC.

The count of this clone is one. The CDR3 loop is CAATGLAGVDTQYF. The DNA of the CDR3 is TGTGCCGCCACAGGACTAGCGGGAGTAGATACGCAGTATTTT. The rearrangement links TRBV28 to TRBJ2-3, with 13 bases matching TRBD2. Germline CDR1 MDHEN, CDR2 SYDVKM. After removal of 11 bases from V and 5 bases from J, the junction contained 7 bases not matched to a gene. The CDR3 totals 14 residues.

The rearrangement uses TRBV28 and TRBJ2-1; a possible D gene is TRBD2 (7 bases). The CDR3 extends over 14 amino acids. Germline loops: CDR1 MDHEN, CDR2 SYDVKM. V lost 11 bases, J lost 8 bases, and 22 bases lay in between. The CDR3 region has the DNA TGTGCCTGCAAGTCAGGGGAGGGCCCTCATGAGCAGTTCTTC. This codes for CACKSGEGPHEQFF.

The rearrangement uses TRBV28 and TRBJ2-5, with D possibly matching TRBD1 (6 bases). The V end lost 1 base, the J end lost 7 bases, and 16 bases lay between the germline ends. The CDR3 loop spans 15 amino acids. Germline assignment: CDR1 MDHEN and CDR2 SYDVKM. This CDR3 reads CASSLSPGVVRTQYF. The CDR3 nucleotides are TGTGCCAGCAGTTTATCTCCAGGGGTGGTGAGGACCCAGTACTTC.

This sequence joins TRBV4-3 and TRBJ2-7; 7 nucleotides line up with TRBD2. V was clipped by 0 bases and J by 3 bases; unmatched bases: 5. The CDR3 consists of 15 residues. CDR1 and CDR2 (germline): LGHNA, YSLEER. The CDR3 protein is CASSQDIGGNYEQYF. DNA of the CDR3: TGCGCCAGCAGCCAAGATATCGGGGGGAACTACGAGCAGTACTTC.

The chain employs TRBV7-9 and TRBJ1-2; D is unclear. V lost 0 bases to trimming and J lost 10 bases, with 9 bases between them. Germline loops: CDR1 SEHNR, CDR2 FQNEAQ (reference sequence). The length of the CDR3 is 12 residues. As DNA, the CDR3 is TGTGCCAGCAGCTTAGCCCCCATGTCCTACACCTTC. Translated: CASSLAPMSYTF.

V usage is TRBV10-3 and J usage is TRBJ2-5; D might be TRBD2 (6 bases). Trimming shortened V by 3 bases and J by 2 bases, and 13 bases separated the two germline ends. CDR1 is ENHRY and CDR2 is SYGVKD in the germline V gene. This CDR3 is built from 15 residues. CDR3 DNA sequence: TGTGCCATCAGTGAAGGGGTAGCGGAACAAGAGACCCAGTACTTC. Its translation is CAISEGVAEQETQYF.

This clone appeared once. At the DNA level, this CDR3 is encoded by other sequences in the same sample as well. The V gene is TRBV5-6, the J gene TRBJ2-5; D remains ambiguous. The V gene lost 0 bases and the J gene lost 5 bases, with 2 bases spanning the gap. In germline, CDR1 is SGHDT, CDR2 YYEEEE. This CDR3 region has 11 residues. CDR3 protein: CASSLAETQYF. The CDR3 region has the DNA TGTGCCAGCAGCTTGGCTGAGACCCAGTACTTC.

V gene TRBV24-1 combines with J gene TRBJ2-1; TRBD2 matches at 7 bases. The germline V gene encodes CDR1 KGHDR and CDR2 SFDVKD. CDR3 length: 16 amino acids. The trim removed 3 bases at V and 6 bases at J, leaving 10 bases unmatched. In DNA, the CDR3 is TGTGCCACCAGTGATCTGAGGACTAGTTTCGTCAATGAGCAGTTCTTC. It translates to CATSDLRTSFVNEQFF.

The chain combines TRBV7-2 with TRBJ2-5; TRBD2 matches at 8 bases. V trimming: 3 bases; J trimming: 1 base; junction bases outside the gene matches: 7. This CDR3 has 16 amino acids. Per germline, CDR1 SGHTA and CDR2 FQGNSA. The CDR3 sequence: CASSLIGLAPQETQYF. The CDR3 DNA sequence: TGTGCCAGCAGCTTGATCGGACTAGCTCCCCAAGAGACCCAGTACTTC. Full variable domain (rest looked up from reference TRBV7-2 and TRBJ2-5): GAGVSQSPSNKVTEKGKDVELRCDPISGHTALYWYRQSLGQGLEFLIYFQGNSAPDKSGLPSDRFSAERTGGSVSTLTIQRTQQEDSAVYLCASSLIGLAPQETQYFGPGTRLLVL.

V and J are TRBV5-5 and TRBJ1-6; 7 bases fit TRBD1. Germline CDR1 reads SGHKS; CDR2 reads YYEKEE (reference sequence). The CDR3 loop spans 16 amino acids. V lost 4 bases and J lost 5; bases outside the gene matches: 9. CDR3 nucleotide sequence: TGTGCCAGCAGCCCCTCCGGGACAGCTAATAATTCACCCCTCCACTTT. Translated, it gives CASSPSGTANNSPLHF.

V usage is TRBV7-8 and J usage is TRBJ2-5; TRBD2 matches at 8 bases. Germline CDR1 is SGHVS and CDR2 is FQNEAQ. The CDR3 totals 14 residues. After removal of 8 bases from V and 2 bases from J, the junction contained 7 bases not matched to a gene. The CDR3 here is CASRGGRNQETQYF. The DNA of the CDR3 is TGTGCCAGCCGGGGGGGACGCAATCAAGAGACCCAGTACTTC. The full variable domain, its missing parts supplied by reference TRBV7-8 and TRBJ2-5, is GAGVSQSPRYKVAKRGQDVALRCDPISGHVSLFWYQQALGQGPEFLTYFQNEAQLDKSGLPSDRFFAERPEGSVSTLKIQRTQQEDSAVYLCASRGGRNQETQYFGPGTRLLVL.

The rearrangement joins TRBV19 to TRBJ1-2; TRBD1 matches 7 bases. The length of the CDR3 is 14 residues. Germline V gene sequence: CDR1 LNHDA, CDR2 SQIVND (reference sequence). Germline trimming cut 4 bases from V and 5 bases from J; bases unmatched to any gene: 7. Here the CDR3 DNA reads TGTGCCAGTAGTACACAGGGACAGTGGTATGGCTACACCTTC. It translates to CASSTQGQWYGYTF.

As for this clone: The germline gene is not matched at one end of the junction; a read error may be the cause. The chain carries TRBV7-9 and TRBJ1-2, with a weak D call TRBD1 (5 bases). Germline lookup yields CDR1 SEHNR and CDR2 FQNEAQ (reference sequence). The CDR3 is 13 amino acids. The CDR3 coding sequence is TGTGCCAGCAGCTCCCAATTCCAAACCCCCAGGGTTTTC. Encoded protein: CASSSQFQTPRVF.

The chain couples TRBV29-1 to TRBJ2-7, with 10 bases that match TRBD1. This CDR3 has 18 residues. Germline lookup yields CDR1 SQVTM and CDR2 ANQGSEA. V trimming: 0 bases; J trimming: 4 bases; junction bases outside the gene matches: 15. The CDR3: CSVEDDTGTGEKNYEQYF. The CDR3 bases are TGCAGCGTTGAAGATGACACCGGGACAGGGGAGAAAAATTACGAGCAGTACTTC.

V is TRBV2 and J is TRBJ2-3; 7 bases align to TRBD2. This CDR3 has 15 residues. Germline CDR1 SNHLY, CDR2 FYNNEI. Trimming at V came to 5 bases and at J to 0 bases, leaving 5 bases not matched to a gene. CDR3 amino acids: CASSQLASSTDTQYF. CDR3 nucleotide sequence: TGTGCCAGCAGTCAACTAGCGTCTAGCACAGATACGCAGTATTTT. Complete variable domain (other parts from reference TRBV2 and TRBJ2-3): EPEVTQTPSHQVTQMGQEVILRCVPISNHLYFYWYRQILGQKVEFLVSFYNNEISEKSEIFDDQFSVERPDGSNFTLKIRSTKLEDSAMYFCASSQLASSTDTQYFGPGTRLTVL.